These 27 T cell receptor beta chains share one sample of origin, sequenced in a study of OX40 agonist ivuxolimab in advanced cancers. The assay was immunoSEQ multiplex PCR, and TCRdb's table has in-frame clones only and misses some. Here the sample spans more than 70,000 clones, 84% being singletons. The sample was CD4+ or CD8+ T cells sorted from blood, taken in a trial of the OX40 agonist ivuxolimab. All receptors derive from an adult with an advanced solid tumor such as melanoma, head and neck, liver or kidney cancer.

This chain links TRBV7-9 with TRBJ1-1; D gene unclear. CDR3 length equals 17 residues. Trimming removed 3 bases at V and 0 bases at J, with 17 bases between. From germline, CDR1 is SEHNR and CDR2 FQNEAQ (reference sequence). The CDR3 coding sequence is TGTGCCAGCAGCTTTCTCCCGCAAATCTTTTTGAACACTGAAGCTTTCTTT. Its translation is CASSFLPQIFLNTEAFF.

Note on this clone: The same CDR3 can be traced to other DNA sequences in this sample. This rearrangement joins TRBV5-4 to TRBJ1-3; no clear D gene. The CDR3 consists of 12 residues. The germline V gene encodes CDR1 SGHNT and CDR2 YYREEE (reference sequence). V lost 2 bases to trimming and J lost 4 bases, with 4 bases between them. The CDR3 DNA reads TGTGCCAGCAGCTTACGCGGAAACACCATATATTTT. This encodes CASSLRGNTIYF.

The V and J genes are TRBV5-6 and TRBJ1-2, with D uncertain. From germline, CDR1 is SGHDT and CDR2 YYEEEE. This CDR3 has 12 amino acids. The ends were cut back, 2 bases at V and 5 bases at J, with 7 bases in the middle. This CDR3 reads CASSFRAYGYTF. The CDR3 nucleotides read TGTGCCAGCAGCTTTCGGGCTTATGGCTACACCTTC.

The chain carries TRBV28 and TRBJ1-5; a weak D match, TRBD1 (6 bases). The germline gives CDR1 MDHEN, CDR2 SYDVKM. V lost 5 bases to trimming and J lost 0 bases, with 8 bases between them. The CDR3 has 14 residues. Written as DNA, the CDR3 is TGTGCCAGCAGTCAACAGGGTAGCAATCAGCCCCAGCATTTT. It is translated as CASSQQGSNQPQHF.

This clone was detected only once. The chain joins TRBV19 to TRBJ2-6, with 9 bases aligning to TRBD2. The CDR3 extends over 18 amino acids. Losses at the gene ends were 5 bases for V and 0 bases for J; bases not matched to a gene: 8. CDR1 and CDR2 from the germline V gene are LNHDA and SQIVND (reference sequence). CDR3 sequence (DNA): TGTGCCAGTAGTCTCATAGCGGGGGCCTCCTCTGGGGCCAACGTCCTGACTTTC. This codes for CASSLIAGASSGANVLTF.

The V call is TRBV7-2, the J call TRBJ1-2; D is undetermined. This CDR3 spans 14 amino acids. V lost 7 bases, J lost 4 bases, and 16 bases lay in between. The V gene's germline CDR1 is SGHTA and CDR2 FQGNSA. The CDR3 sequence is CASTQQPPGYGYTF. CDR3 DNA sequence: TGTGCCAGCACCCAACAACCACCGGGCTATGGCTACACCTTC.

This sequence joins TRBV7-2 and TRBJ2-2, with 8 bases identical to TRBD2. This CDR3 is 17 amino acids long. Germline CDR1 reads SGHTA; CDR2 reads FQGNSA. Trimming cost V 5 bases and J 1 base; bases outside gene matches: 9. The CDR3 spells CASSGRLAPMNTGELFF. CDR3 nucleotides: TGTGCCAGCAGCGGCAGACTAGCGCCCATGAACACCGGGGAGCTGTTTTTT.

As DNA, the CDR3 is TGCGCCAGCAGCCGACGCGGGACGTTAAATGAAAAACTGTTTTTT. Translating gives CASSRRGTLNEKLFF. V and J are TRBV4-1 and TRBJ1-4; D may be TRBD1 (5 bases). Per germline, CDR1 MGHRA and CDR2 YSYEKL. The CDR3 totals 15 residues. V was clipped by 4 bases and J by 5 bases, with 14 bases between them.

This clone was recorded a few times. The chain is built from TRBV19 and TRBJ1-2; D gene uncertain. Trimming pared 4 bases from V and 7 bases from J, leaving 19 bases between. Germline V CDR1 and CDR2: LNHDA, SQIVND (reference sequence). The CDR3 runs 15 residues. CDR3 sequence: CASSTVSTRPGGYTF. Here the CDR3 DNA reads TGTGCCAGTAGTACCGTGAGCACCCGCCCGGGTGGCTACACCTTC.

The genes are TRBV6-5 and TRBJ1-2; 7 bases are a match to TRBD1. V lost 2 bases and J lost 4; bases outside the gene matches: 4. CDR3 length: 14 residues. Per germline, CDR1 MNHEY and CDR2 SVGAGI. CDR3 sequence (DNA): TGTGCCAGCAGTTACACAGGGGCAAGCTATGGCTACACCTTC. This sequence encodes CASSYTGASYGYTF.

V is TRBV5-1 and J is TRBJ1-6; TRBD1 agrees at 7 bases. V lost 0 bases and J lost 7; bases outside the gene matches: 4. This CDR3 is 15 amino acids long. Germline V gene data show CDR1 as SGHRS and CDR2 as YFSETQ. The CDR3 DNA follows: TGCGCCAGCAGCTTGGCCTGGGACAGCAATTCACCCCTCCACTTT. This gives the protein CASSLAWDSNSPLHF.

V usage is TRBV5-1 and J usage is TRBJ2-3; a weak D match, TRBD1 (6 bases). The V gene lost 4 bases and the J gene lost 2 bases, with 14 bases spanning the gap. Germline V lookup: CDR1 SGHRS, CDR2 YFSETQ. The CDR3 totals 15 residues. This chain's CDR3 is CASSTFQGNTDTQYF. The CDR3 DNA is TGCGCCAGCAGCACATTCCAGGGGAACACAGATACGCAGTATTTT.

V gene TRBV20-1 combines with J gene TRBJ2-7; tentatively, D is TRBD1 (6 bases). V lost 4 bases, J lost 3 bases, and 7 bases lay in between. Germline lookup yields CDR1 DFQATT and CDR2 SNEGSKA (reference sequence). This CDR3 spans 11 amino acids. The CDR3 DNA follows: TGCAGTGCTATGGACAGCTACGAGCAGTACTTC. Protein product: CSAMDSYEQYF.

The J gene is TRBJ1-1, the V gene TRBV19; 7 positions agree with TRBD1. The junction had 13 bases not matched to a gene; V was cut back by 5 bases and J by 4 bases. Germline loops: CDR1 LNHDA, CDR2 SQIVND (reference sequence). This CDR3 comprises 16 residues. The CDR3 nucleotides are TGTGCCAGTAGTGAACAGGGGCCAGCTCCCGGCACTGAAGCTTTCTTT. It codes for CASSEQGPAPGTEAFF. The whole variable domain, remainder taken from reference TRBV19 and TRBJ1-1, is DGGITQSPKYLFRKEGQNVTLSCEQNLNHDAMYWYRQDPGQGLRLIYYSQIVNDFQKGDIAEGYSVSREKKESFPLTVTSAQKNPTAFYLCASSEQGPAPGTEAFFGQGTRLTVV.

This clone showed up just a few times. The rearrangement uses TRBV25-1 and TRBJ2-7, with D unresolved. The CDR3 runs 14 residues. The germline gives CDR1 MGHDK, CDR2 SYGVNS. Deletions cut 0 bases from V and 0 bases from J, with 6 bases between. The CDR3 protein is CASSEYGSSYEQYF. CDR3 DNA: TGTGCCAGCAGTGAATACGGCAGCTCCTACGAGCAGTACTTC.

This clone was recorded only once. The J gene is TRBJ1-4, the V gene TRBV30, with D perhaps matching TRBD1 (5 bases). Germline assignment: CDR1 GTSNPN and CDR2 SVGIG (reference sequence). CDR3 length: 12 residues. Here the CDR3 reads CASTALNEKLFF. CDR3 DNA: TGTGCATCGACAGCTCTTAATGAAAAACTGTTTTTT.

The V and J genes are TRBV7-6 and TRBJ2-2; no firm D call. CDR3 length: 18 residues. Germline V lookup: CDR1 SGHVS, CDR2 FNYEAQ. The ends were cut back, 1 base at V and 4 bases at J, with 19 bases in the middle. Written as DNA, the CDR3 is TGTGCCAGCAGCTTAGACCTAAGGGCCTCTCCAATCACCGGGGAGCTGTTTTTT. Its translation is CASSLDLRASPITGELFF. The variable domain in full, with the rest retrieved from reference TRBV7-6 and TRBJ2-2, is GAGVSQSPRYKVTKRGQDVALRCDPISGHVSLYWYRQALGQGPEFLTYFNYEAQQDKSGLPNDRFSAERPEGSISTLTIQRTEQRDSAMYRCASSLDLRASPITGELFFGEGSRLTVL.

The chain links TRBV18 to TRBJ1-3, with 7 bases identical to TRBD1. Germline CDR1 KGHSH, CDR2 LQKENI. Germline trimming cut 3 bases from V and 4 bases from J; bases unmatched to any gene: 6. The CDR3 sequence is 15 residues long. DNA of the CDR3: TGTGCCAGCTCACCCCGACAGGGAAGAGGAAACACCATATATTTT. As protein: CASSPRQGRGNTIYF. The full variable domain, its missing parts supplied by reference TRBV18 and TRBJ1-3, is NAGVMQNPRHLVRRRGQEARLRCSPMKGHSHVYWYRQLPEEGLKFMVYLQKENIIDESGMPKERFSAEFPKEGPSILRIQQVVRGDSAAYFCASSPRQGRGNTIYFGEGSWLTVV.

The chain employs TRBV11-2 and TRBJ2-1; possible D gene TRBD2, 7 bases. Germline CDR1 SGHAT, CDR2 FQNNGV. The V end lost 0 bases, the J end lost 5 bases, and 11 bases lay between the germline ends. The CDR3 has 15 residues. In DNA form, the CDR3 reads TGTGCCAGCAGCTTAGACCGGGGGGCCCACAATGAGCAGTTCTTC. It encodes CASSLDRGAHNEQFF.

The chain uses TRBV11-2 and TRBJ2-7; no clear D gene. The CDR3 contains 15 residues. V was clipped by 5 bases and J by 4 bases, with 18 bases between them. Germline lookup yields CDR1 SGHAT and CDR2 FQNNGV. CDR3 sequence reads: CASSPLIGWGYEQYF. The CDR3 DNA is TGTGCCAGCAGCCCACTGATAGGGTGGGGTTACGAGCAGTACTTC.

CDR3 bases: TGTGCCAGTAGTGTGGACAGGGTAAGCTACGAGCAGTACTTC. Its translation: CASSVDRVSYEQYF. The chain combines TRBV19 with TRBJ2-7; 8 bases line up with TRBD1. Germline CDR1 reads LNHDA; CDR2 reads SQIVND (reference sequence). Losses at the gene ends were 5 bases for V and 3 bases for J; bases not matched to a gene: 6. The CDR3 is 14 residues long.

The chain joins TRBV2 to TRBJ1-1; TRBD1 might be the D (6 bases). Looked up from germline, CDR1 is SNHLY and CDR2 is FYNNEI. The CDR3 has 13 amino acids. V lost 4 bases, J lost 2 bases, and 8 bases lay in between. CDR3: CASSGQANTEAFF. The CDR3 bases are TGTGCCAGCAGTGGACAGGCTAACACTGAAGCTTTCTTT.

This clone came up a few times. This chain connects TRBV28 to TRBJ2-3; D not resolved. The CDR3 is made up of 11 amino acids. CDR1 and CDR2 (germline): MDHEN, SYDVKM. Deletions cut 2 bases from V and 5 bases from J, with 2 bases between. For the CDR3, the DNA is TGTGCCAGCAGTTTAGGAGATACGCAGTATTTT. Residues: CASSLGDTQYF. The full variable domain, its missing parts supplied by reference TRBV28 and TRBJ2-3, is DVKVTQSSRYLVKRTGEKVFLECVQDMDHENMFWYRQDPGLGLRLIYFSYDVKMKEKGDIPEGYSVSREKKERFSLILESASTNQTSMYLCASSLGDTQYFGPGTRLTVL.

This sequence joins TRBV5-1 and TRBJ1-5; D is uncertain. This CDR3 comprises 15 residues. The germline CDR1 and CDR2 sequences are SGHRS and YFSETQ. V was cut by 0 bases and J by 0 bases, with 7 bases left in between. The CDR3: CASSLVGNSNQPQHF. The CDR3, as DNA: TGCGCCAGCAGCTTGGTAGGGAATAGCAATCAGCCCCAGCATTTT.

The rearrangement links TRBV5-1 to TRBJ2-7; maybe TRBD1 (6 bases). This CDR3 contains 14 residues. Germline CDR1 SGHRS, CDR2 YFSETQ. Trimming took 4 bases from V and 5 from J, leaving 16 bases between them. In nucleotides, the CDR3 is TGCGCCAGCAGCAAACAGGGTCAGGCTGACGAGCAGTACTTC. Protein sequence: CASSKQGQADEQYF.

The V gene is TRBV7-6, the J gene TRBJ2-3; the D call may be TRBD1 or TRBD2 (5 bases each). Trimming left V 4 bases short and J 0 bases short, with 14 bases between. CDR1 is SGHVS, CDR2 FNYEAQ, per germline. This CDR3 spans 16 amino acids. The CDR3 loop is CASSYVRGRSTDTQYF. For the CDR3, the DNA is TGTGCCAGCAGCTATGTTAGGGGACGCAGCACAGATACGCAGTATTTT.

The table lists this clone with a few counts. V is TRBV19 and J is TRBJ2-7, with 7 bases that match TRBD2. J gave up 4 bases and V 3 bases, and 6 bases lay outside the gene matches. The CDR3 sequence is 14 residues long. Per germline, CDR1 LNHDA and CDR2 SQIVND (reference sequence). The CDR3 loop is CASSIQSGAYEQYF. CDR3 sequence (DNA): TGTGCCAGTAGTATCCAGAGCGGGGCGTACGAGCAGTACTTC. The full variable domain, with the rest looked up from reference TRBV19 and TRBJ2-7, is DGGITQSPKYLFRKEGQNVTLSCEQNLNHDAMYWYRQDPGQGLRLIYYSQIVNDFQKGDIAEGYSVSREKKESFPLTVTSAQKNPTAFYLCASSIQSGAYEQYFGPGTRLTVT.